This T cell receptor (beta chain) was retrieved from a study of a mutant IDH1 vaccine in newly diagnosed glioma. Libraries were prepared by immunoSEQ multiplex PCR; TCRdb keeps only in-frame clonotypes and omits some of them. The profile covers over 75,000 clones, with approximately 90% appearing a single time and 0.5% to 0.6% taken by the ten largest. Noted time point: baseline, week 1 (first vaccination visit). Treatment reported: pre-vaccination baseline after standard-of-care therapy. Each of the donors came in with new WHO grade 3 or 4 astrocytomas that were IDH1-mutant and ATRX-lost. This CDR3 comprises 14 residues. V was shortened by 0 bases and J by 7 bases, with 12 bases between the two germline ends. CDR1 is SGHAT, CDR2 FQNNGV, per germline.

The sequenced sample was PBMCs, obtained from a glioma patient treated with radiotherapy, temozolomide or both. This chain joins TRBV11-2 and TRBJ1-1, with D maybe TRBD1 (5 bases). The TCR was taken from a woman in her forties or fifties with glioma. The CDR3 spells CASSLDGGGFEAFF. CDR3 sequence (DNA): TGTGCCAGCAGCTTAGATGGTGGGGGTTTTGAAGCTTTCTTT.